This T cell receptor beta chain was profiled in a study of blood T cell repertoires in COVID-19. Study-level background: Sites in the United States, Italy and Spain provided acute and convalescent COVID-19 samples. In each case, the material was cDNA or gDNA derived from T cells, B-cell-depleted T cells, or PBMCs.

TCRdb keeps only in-frame clones here, not all; method: immunoSEQ multiplex PCR. The sample gives about 140,000 clones, around 90% of which show up once; less than 2% is in the top ten. The count of this clone is one. Germline CDR1 is GTSNPN and CDR2 is SVGIG (reference sequence). The CDR3 extends over 11 amino acids. This TCR derives from an older woman with acute or convalescent COVID-19. What was sequenced was peripheral blood. The chain uses TRBV30 and TRBJ2-4, with D perhaps matching TRBD1 (6 bases). CDR3 coding DNA: TGTGCATCCGACCACAGGGACATTCAGTACTTC. This translates into CASDHRDIQYF.